These 23 T cell receptor beta chains came from one sample sequenced in a study of blood T cell repertoires in COVID-19. This table comes from immunoSEQ multiplex PCR, and its TCRdb copy is limited to in-frame clones, with some not included. The table records under 200,000 clones, 80% to 90% of them present only once. Sequencing was carried out using peripheral blood. Receptor source: a man aged 35 to 55 with acute or convalescent COVID-19.

The chain combines TRBV6-2 or TRBV6-3 with TRBJ1-4, with TRBD1 as a possible D gene (5 bases). Trimming removed 0 bases at V and 3 bases at J, with 8 bases between. CDR1 and CDR2 from the germline V gene are MNHEY and SVGEGT. CDR3 length equals 15 residues. In DNA, the CDR3 is TGTGCCAGCAGTTACTCAGACAGCTCTAATGAAAAACTGTTTTTT. It yields the protein CASSYSDSSNEKLFF.

V gene TRBV28 combines with J gene TRBJ1-5; 7 bases agree with TRBD1. Germline assignment: CDR1 MDHEN and CDR2 SYDVKM. The CDR3 loop spans 14 amino acids. V lost 5 bases, J lost 4 bases, and 5 bases stayed unmatched. CDR3 DNA: TGTGCCAGCAGTCAGGACAGGTTAAATCAGCCCCAGCATTTT. Translating gives CASSQDRLNQPQHF.

The rearrangement joins TRBV4-1 to TRBJ1-1, with D possibly matching TRBD1 (6 bases). The length of the CDR3 is 14 residues. Trimming left V 1 base short and J 1 base short, with 7 bases between. In germline, CDR1 is MGHRA, CDR2 YSYEKL. For the CDR3, the DNA is TGCGCCAGCAGCCAAGGACAGGAGAACACTGAAGCTTTCTTT. Translation gives CASSQGQENTEAFF.

This clone was detected only once. Other DNA sequences from this sample encode an identical CDR3 as well. J is TRBJ1-2 and V is TRBV28; D gene uncertain. Germline-derived CDR1 and CDR2 are MDHEN and SYDVKM. With 6 bases removed from V and 5 bases from J, the gap between germline ends came to 7 bases. The CDR3 loop spans 11 amino acids. This CDR3 reads CASSSSYGYTF. The DNA for the CDR3 is TGTGCCAGCAGCTCTTCGTATGGCTACACCTTC.

J is TRBJ2-1 and V is TRBV6-2 or TRBV6-3; 8 bases are a match to TRBD1. The CDR3 runs 14 residues. Germline V gene data show CDR1 as MNHEY and CDR2 as SVGEGT. V was pared by 5 bases and J by 7 bases, with 7 bases of the junction left unmatched. CDR3 region: CASSLLTGENEQFF. In DNA, the CDR3 is TGTGCCAGCAGTCTGCTGACAGGGGAAAATGAGCAGTTCTTC.

CDR3 coding DNA: TGCAGCGTTGACTGGGCCGGGCAGTTCTTC. It translates to CSVDWAGQFF. This chain links TRBV29-1 with TRBJ2-1; D is uncertain. V lost 3 bases and J lost 12, with 9 bases in between. This CDR3 contains 10 residues. CDR1 and CDR2 (germline): SQVTM, ANQGSEA.

The chain couples TRBV28 to TRBJ1-2; weak D call: TRBD1 (5 bases). With 3 bases removed from V and 4 bases from J, the gap between germline ends came to 9 bases. The CDR3 extends over 13 amino acids. The V gene's germline CDR1 is MDHEN and CDR2 SYDVKM. CDR3 bases: TGTGCCAGCAGTTTGCCAGGGTCCTATGGCTACACCTTC. Its protein is CASSLPGSYGYTF.

The J gene is TRBJ1-2, the V gene TRBV6-5; 11 bases fit TRBD1. The germline CDR1 and CDR2 sequences are MNHEY and SVGAGI. The CDR3 contains 14 residues. Trimming removed 2 bases from V and 6 bases from J; junction bases left unmatched: 2. DNA of the CDR3: TGTGCCAGCAGTTACCAGGGACAGGGGGATGGCTACACCTTC. Residues: CASSYQGQGDGYTF.

This sequence joins TRBV28 and TRBJ1-5; D remains ambiguous. CDR1 MDHEN and CDR2 SYDVKM come from the germline V gene. The length of the CDR3 is 13 residues. Trimming removed 4 bases at V and 3 bases at J, with 7 bases between. The CDR3 loop is CASSWGVNQPQHF. In nucleotides, the CDR3 is TGTGCCAGCAGTTGGGGAGTCAATCAGCCCCAGCATTTT.

CDR3 loop: CASSISGDEQFF. The DNA for the CDR3 is TGTGCCAGCAGCATCTCCGGGGATGAGCAGTTCTTC. The chain employs TRBV7-9 and TRBJ2-1, with D possibly matching TRBD2 (5 bases). V was trimmed by 5 bases and J by 8 bases, leaving 10 bases between them. Per germline, CDR1 SEHNR and CDR2 FQNEAQ (reference sequence). This CDR3 comprises 12 residues.

The chain carries TRBV25-1 and TRBJ1-4, with 7 bases aligning to TRBD1. Trimming cost V 3 bases and J 7 bases; bases outside gene matches: 8. The length of the CDR3 is 15 residues. Germline V gene lookup returns CDR1 MGHDK and CDR2 SYGVNS. The CDR3: CASSEGRGRSEKLFF. The CDR3 nucleotides are TGTGCCAGCAGTGAGGGCAGGGGGAGAAGTGAAAAACTGTTTTTT.

This chain uses TRBV21-1 with TRBJ2-1; whether TRBD1, the table's D call, matches the DNA was not checked. TRBV21-1 is a listed pseudogene. The CDR3 has 17 residues. The CDR3 region is CASSKDVDRGSNNEQFF. The CDR3 bases are TGTGCCAGCAGCAAAGACGTGGACAGGGGGAGCAACAATGAGCAGTTCTTC.

The rearrangement uses TRBV18 and TRBJ2-5, with 9 bases that match TRBD1. Germline trimming cut 8 bases from V and 5 bases from J; bases unmatched to any gene: 6. The CDR3 runs 13 residues. Germline CDR1 reads KGHSH; CDR2 reads LQKENI. The CDR3 spells CASTLTGGETQYF. The CDR3, as DNA: TGTGCCAGCACCCTGACAGGGGGGGAGACCCAGTACTTC.

This chain links TRBV18 with TRBJ1-2; 7 nucleotides agree with TRBD1. V trimming: 2 bases; J trimming: 6 bases; junction bases outside the gene matches: 12. Per germline, CDR1 KGHSH and CDR2 LQKENI. The CDR3 length is 16 residues. As DNA, the CDR3 is TGTGCCAGCTCACCAGGGACACAGGGGCTCGGTAATGGCTACACCTTC. It encodes CASSPGTQGLGNGYTF.

The chain employs TRBV5-1 and TRBJ2-3; tentatively, D is TRBD2 (6 bases). The CDR3 spans 16 residues. Trimming cost V 4 bases and J 4 bases, with 19 bases left between them. Per germline, CDR1 SGHRS and CDR2 YFSETQ. Written as DNA, the CDR3 is TGCGCCAGCAGCCGGGACTTCGGGGCGGACTCAGATACGCAGTATTTT. This codes for CASSRDFGADSDTQYF.

The chain joins TRBV24-1 to TRBJ2-1; a weak D match, TRBD1 (5 bases). The CDR3 is 14 residues long. Germline V gene data show CDR1 as KGHDR and CDR2 as SFDVKD. Trimming pared 2 bases from V and 4 bases from J, leaving 8 bases between. This CDR3 reads CATSDSTGYNEQFF. The CDR3 DNA sequence: TGTGCCACCAGTGATTCAACAGGTTACAATGAGCAGTTCTTC.

In DNA, the CDR3 is TGTGCCAGCAGCGTAGTCAGCGCCACTGAAGCTTTCTTT. Translating it yields CASSVVSATEAFF. This chain uses TRBV9 with TRBJ1-1; D is uncertain. Trimming removed 0 bases at V and 4 bases at J, with 7 bases between. Per germline, CDR1 SGDLS and CDR2 YYNGEE. The CDR3 extends over 13 amino acids.

This chain uses TRBV7-2 with TRBJ1-6; 7 bases are a match to TRBD1. CDR1 SGHTA and CDR2 FQGNSA come from the germline V gene. The ends lost 5 bases at V and 10 bases at J; junction bases unmatched: 8. The CDR3 sequence is 14 residues long. This CDR3 reads CASSPRQGKSPLHF. In nucleotides, the CDR3 is TGTGCCAGCAGCCCGAGACAGGGAAAATCACCCCTCCACTTT.

The gene calls are TRBV5-4 and TRBJ2-2, with 8 bases lining up with TRBD1. Germline assignment: CDR1 SGHNT and CDR2 YYREEE (reference sequence). With 1 base clipped from V and 4 bases from J, the junction kept 9 bases outside the gene matches. The CDR3 has 17 amino acids. CDR3 loop: CASSLTGQAKGTGELFF. The CDR3 coding sequence is TGTGCCAGCAGCTTGACGGGACAGGCCAAGGGCACCGGGGAGCTGTTTTTT.

The V call is TRBV10-3, the J call TRBJ1-2; 7 bases line up with TRBD1. The CDR3 consists of 14 residues. V was clipped by 5 bases and J by 7 bases; unmatched bases: 10. CDR1 ENHRY and CDR2 SYGVKD come from the germline V gene. The CDR3 loop reads CAISWTGGAGGYTF. In nucleotides, the CDR3 is TGTGCCATCAGTTGGACAGGCGGCGCGGGTGGCTACACCTTC.

V is TRBV7-9 and J is TRBJ1-4; TRBD1 matches at 9 bases. The CDR3 runs 13 residues. Germline V gene data show CDR1 as SEHNR and CDR2 as FQNEAQ (reference sequence). Trimming took 4 bases from V and 8 from J; bases not matched to a gene: 2. The CDR3 region is CASSWDRVEKLFF. The DNA of the CDR3 is TGTGCCAGCAGCTGGGACAGGGTCGAAAAACTGTTTTTT. Full variable domain (remainder filled in from reference TRBV7-9 and TRBJ1-4): DTGVSQNPRHKITKRGQNVTFRCDPISEHNRLYWYRQTLGQGPEFLTYFQNEAQLEKSRLLSDRFSAERPKGSFSTLEIQRTEQGDSAMYLCASSWDRVEKLFFGSGTQLSVL.

This sequence joins TRBV6-2 or TRBV6-3 and TRBJ1-2, with TRBD1 matching over 7 bases. This CDR3 has 15 residues. Germline V gene data show CDR1 as MNHEY and CDR2 as SVGEGT. The V gene end was trimmed by 2 bases and the J gene end by 8 bases; junction bases not matched to a gene: 11. The CDR3 sequence: CASSYGSTGAGGYTF. As DNA, the CDR3 is TGTGCCAGCAGTTACGGGTCCACAGGGGCGGGCGGCTACACCTTC.

This clone was counted once. The chain has TRBV4-1 and TRBJ1-2; no reliable D call. CDR1 and CDR2 (germline): MGHRA, YSYEKL. The CDR3 extends over 16 amino acids. Between the trimmed V and J ends, which lost 0 bases and 6 bases, there was a span of 17 bases. CDR3 DNA: TGCGCCAGCAGCCAAGAGAACCACGGTTCTTTGCATGGCTACACCTTC. Protein product: CASSQENHGSLHGYTF.